This TCR beta chain originates from a study of cytotoxic CD8 clonotypes in ibrutinib-treated CLL. Profiling relied on immunoSEQ multiplex PCR, and the TCRdb table lists in-frame clones only, not all of them. This sample yields around 300,000 clones, of which about 80% are seen a single time; roughly 7% belongs to the top ten. This CDR3 contains 15 residues. The germline V gene encodes CDR1 SGDLS and CDR2 YYNGEE. V gave up 0 bases and J gave up 5 bases, with 11 bases separating them. This chain joins TRBV9 and TRBJ2-2, with D possibly TRBD2 on 6 matching bases. The sequenced sample was PBMCs, obtained before ibrutinib treatment. The clonotype comes from a human donor with chronic lymphocytic leukemia. As DNA, the CDR3 is TGTGCCAGCAGCGTAGGTGGGGCGGGGACCGGGGAGCTGTTTTTT. This translates into CASSVGGAGTGELFF.